The rows below give T cell receptor beta chains drawn from one sample of a study of CD8 T cells in Susac syndrome. MiXCR, applied by TCRdb to the immunoSEQ multiplex PCR reads, yields one record per CDR3 protein. The sample carries 90,000 to 150,000 distinct CDR3 sequences, about 90% recorded once. Sequenced material: CD8+ T cells from PBMCs. These receptors all come from a human donor in good health. CDR3s include the opening cysteine and the closing phenylalanine or tryptophan. D genes are given only for firm matches. Clone size appears in some rows only: once, few, many, or a class for an expanded clone.

j_gene: TRBJ2-7; abundance: NA; d_gene: NA; len: 17; v_gene: TRBV4-1; CDR3aa: CASSQVGSRTAIYEQYF; CDR3nt: TGCGCCAGCAGCCAAGTCGGGAGTAGGACAGCAATCTACGAGCAGTACTTC
j_gene: TRBJ2-3; abundance: NA; d_gene: NA; len: 13; v_gene: TRBV9; CDR3aa: CASSSTSSDTQYF; CDR3nt: TGTGCCAGCAGTTCTACCAGCTCAGATACGCAGTATTTT
j_gene: TRBJ2-5; abundance: NA; d_gene: TRBD1; len: 13; v_gene: TRBV29-1; CDR3aa: CSVERGRPETQYF; CDR3nt: TGCAGCGTTGAAAGGGGGCGGCCAGAGACCCAGTACTTC
j_gene: TRBJ2-7; abundance: NA; d_gene: TRBD2; len: 11; v_gene: TRBV7-2; CDR3aa: CASGGDYEQYF; CDR3nt: TGTGCCAGCGGGGGGGACTACGAGCAGTACTTC
j_gene: TRBJ1-2; abundance: NA; d_gene: NA; len: 13; v_gene: TRBV30; CDR3aa: CASQGIRRSGYTF; CDR3nt: TGTGCCTCACAGGGAATTCGTAGGAGTGGCTACACCTTC
j_gene: TRBJ2-7; abundance: NA; d_gene: NA; len: 14; v_gene: TRBV19; CDR3aa: CASSIAGQAYEQYF; CDR3nt: TGTGCCAGTAGTATAGCGGGGCAGGCTTACGAGCAGTACTTC
j_gene: TRBJ1-5; abundance: NA; d_gene: TRBD1; len: 13; v_gene: TRBV19; CDR3aa: CASGQGAAQPQHF; CDR3nt: TGTGCCAGCGGACAGGGGGCAGCTCAGCCCCAGCATTTT
j_gene: TRBJ1-1; abundance: NA; d_gene: NA; len: 11; v_gene: TRBV7-9; CDR3aa: CASSLERGAFF; CDR3nt: TGTGCCAGCAGCTTAGAAAGAGGGGCTTTCTTT
j_gene: TRBJ1-2; abundance: once; d_gene: TRBD1; len: 15; v_gene: TRBV7-2; CDR3aa: CASSSRTGGVYGYTF; CDR3nt: TGTGCCAGCAGCTCCCGGACAGGGGGCGTCTATGGCTACACCTTC
j_gene: TRBJ1-1; abundance: NA; d_gene: NA; len: 18; v_gene: TRBV4-3; CDR3aa: CASSQEPTGLGTSPEAFF; CDR3nt: TGCGCCAGCAGCCAAGAACCAACTGGGTTAGGGACGTCCCCTGAAGCTTTCTTT
j_gene: TRBJ2-1; abundance: NA; d_gene: NA; len: 14; v_gene: TRBV7-2; CDR3aa: CASSLNRGDNEQFF; CDR3nt: TGTGCCAGCAGCTTAAACCGCGGGGACAATGAGCAGTTCTTC
j_gene: TRBJ1-1; abundance: NA; d_gene: NA; len: 15; v_gene: TRBV3-1; CDR3aa: CASSQETGRNTEAFF; CDR3nt: TGTGCCAGCAGCCAAGAGACAGGTCGGAACACTGAAGCTTTCTTT
j_gene: TRBJ1-5; abundance: NA; d_gene: NA; len: 16; v_gene: TRBV7-9; CDR3aa: CASSLAGAGSNQPQHF; CDR3nt: TGTGCCAGCAGCTTAGCCGGGGCGGGTAGCAATCAGCCCCAGCATTTT
j_gene: TRBJ2-2; abundance: NA; d_gene: NA; len: 15; v_gene: TRBV4-3; CDR3aa: CASSQDDEVGGELFF; CDR3nt: TGCGCCAGCAGCCAAGATGATGAGGTCGGCGGGGAGCTGTTTTTT
j_gene: TRBJ2-3; abundance: NA; d_gene: NA; len: 14; v_gene: TRBV3-1; CDR3aa: CASGPGGPTDTQYF; CDR3nt: TGTGCCAGCGGCCCCGGGGGGCCTACAGATACGCAGTATTTT
j_gene: TRBJ1-2; abundance: NA; d_gene: NA; len: 14; v_gene: TRBV6-4; CDR3aa: CASSESTYGRGYTF; CDR3nt: TGTGCCAGCAGTGAATCGACTTATGGACGTGGCTACACCTTC
j_gene: TRBJ1-3; abundance: NA; d_gene: NA; len: 15; v_gene: TRBV20-1; CDR3aa: CSASSSGFSGNTIYF; CDR3nt: TGCAGTGCTAGTAGTAGCGGATTCTCTGGAAACACCATATATTTT
j_gene: TRBJ2-2; abundance: once; d_gene: TRBD2; len: 14; v_gene: TRBV5-1; CDR3aa: CASSLVIGRAELFF; CDR3nt: TGCGCCAGCAGCTTGGTGATCGGGAGGGCCGAGCTGTTTTTT
j_gene: TRBJ2-3; abundance: NA; d_gene: TRBD1; len: 16; v_gene: TRBV3-1; CDR3aa: CASSARDRGPLDTQYF; CDR3nt: TGTGCCAGCAGTGCAAGGGACAGGGGGCCCTTAGATACGCAGTATTTT
j_gene: TRBJ2-7; abundance: NA; d_gene: NA; len: 15; v_gene: TRBV6-6; CDR3aa: CASSSGEPGRYEQYF; CDR3nt: TGTGCCAGCAGTTCCGGAGAGCCGGGGAGATACGAGCAGTACTTC
j_gene: TRBJ2-7; abundance: few; d_gene: TRBD1; len: 14; v_gene: TRBV7-2; CDR3aa: CASSLVGTAYEQYF; CDR3nt: TGTGCCAGCAGCTTAGTGGGGACAGCCTACGAGCAGTACTTC
j_gene: TRBJ2-1; abundance: NA; d_gene: NA; len: 14; v_gene: TRBV5-4; CDR3aa: CASSLDRGPNEQFF; CDR3nt: TGTGCCAGCAGCTTGGATCGGGGCCCCAATGAGCAGTTCTTC
j_gene: TRBJ2-7; abundance: NA; d_gene: TRBD1; len: 19; v_gene: TRBV7-2; CDR3aa: CASSSAKTGGATVFYEQYF; CDR3nt: TGTGCCAGCAGCTCGGCGAAGACAGGGGGGGCGACAGTTTTCTACGAGCAGTACTTC
j_gene: TRBJ1-1; abundance: NA; d_gene: NA; len: 13; v_gene: TRBV29-1; CDR3aa: CSVDPTGLTEAFF; CDR3nt: TGCAGCGTTGACCCTACAGGCCTCACTGAAGCTTTCTTT
j_gene: TRBJ1-5; abundance: NA; d_gene: NA; len: 14; v_gene: TRBV20-1; CDR3aa: CSARDSGSPIPQHF; CDR3nt: TGCAGTGCTAGAGATAGCGGGAGCCCCATTCCCCAGCATTTT
j_gene: TRBJ2-2; abundance: NA; d_gene: TRBD2; len: 17; v_gene: TRBV6-1; CDR3aa: CASNLVAGVARTGELFF; CDR3nt: TGTGCCAGCAATCTCGTAGCGGGGGTGGCCAGAACCGGGGAGCTGTTTTTT
j_gene: TRBJ1-1; abundance: NA; d_gene: NA; len: 12; v_gene: TRBV20-1; CDR3aa: CSATGEATEAFF; CDR3nt: TGCAGTGCGACCGGGGAGGCCACTGAAGCTTTCTTT
j_gene: TRBJ2-1; abundance: NA; d_gene: TRBD2; len: 17; v_gene: TRBV3-1; CDR3aa: CASSLGLAGENYNEQFF; CDR3nt: TGTGCCAGCAGCCTCGGACTAGCGGGGGAAAACTACAATGAGCAGTTCTTC
j_gene: TRBJ1-1; abundance: NA; d_gene: NA; len: 15; v_gene: TRBV7-2; CDR3aa: CASSVRDSKGTEAFF; CDR3nt: TGTGCCAGCAGCGTCCGGGACTCGAAGGGCACTGAAGCTTTCTTT
j_gene: TRBJ2-3; abundance: NA; d_gene: NA; len: 12; v_gene: TRBV24-1; CDR3aa: CATSGITDTQYF; CDR3nt: TGTGCCACCAGTGGGATAACAGATACGCAGTATTTT
j_gene: TRBJ1-2; abundance: NA; d_gene: NA; len: 14; v_gene: TRBV7-2; CDR3aa: CASSLEPGPKAFTF; CDR3nt: TGTGCCAGCAGCTTAGAGCCGGGCCCGAAAGCCTTCACCTTC
j_gene: TRBJ2-7; abundance: NA; d_gene: NA; len: 12; v_gene: TRBV20-1; CDR3aa: CSARRQDYEQYF; CDR3nt: TGCAGTGCTCGCCGACAGGACTACGAGCAGTACTTC
j_gene: TRBJ1-2; abundance: once; d_gene: TRBD1; len: 12; v_gene: TRBV20-1; CDR3aa: CSAIDRVYGYTF; CDR3nt: TGCAGTGCTATCGACAGGGTCTATGGCTACACCTTC
j_gene: TRBJ1-1; abundance: NA; d_gene: NA; len: 13; v_gene: TRBV12-5; CDR3aa: CASGFMGNTEAFF; CDR3nt: TGTGCTAGTGGTTTTATGGGGAACACTGAAGCTTTCTTT
j_gene: TRBJ2-7; abundance: NA; d_gene: TRBD1; len: 13; v_gene: TRBV15; CDR3aa: CATSRDTGDEQYF; CDR3nt: TGTGCCACCAGCAGGGACACAGGGGACGAGCAGTACTTC
j_gene: TRBJ2-7; abundance: few; d_gene: NA; len: 14; v_gene: TRBV6-5; CDR3aa: CASSSYVRSYEQYF; CDR3nt: TGTGCCAGCAGTTCCTACGTTCGATCCTACGAGCAGTACTTC
j_gene: TRBJ1-5; abundance: NA; d_gene: NA; len: 14; v_gene: TRBV27; CDR3aa: CASSLTGANQPQHF; CDR3nt: TGTGCCAGCAGTTTAACCGGGGCTAATCAGCCCCAGCATTTT
j_gene: TRBJ1-5; abundance: NA; d_gene: NA; len: 16; v_gene: TRBV29-1; CDR3aa: CSVECGAKRGNQPQHF; CDR3nt: TGCAGCGTTGAATGTGGGGCCAAGCGTGGCAATCAGCCCCAGCATTTT
j_gene: TRBJ2-7; abundance: once; d_gene: TRBD1; len: 14; v_gene: TRBV20-1; CDR3aa: CSATGKVTSYEQYF; CDR3nt: TGCAGTGCGACAGGGAAAGTCACCTCCTACGAGCAGTACTTC
j_gene: TRBJ1-6; abundance: NA; d_gene: NA; len: 14; v_gene: TRBV19; CDR3aa: CASTARGPNSPLHF; CDR3nt: TGTGCCAGTACCGCGAGGGGCCCCAATTCACCCCTCCACTTT
j_gene: TRBJ1-2; abundance: NA; d_gene: NA; len: 14; v_gene: TRBV3-1; CDR3aa: CASSQVSRVYGYTF; CDR3nt: TGTGCCAGCAGCCAAGTGTCCAGGGTCTACGGCTACACCTTC
j_gene: TRBJ2-5; abundance: NA; d_gene: NA; len: 14; v_gene: TRBV12-3/TRBV12-4; CDR3aa: CASVQAGEQETQYF; CDR3nt: TGTGCCAGCGTACAAGCGGGTGAGCAAGAGACCCAGTACTTC
j_gene: TRBJ1-5; abundance: NA; d_gene: NA; len: 13; v_gene: TRBV7-2; CDR3aa: CASSLGTHQPQHF; CDR3nt: TGTGCCAGCAGCTTAGGAACTCATCAGCCCCAGCATTTT
j_gene: TRBJ2-7; abundance: NA; d_gene: TRBD1; len: 14; v_gene: TRBV2; CDR3aa: CASSGEQGIGEQYF; CDR3nt: TGTGCCAGCAGCGGAGAACAGGGGATCGGCGAGCAGTACTTC
j_gene: TRBJ2-3; abundance: once; d_gene: NA; len: 13; v_gene: TRBV29-1; CDR3aa: CSVDGGRADTQYF; CDR3nt: TGCAGCGTTGACGGGGGGCGTGCAGATACGCAGTATTTT
j_gene: TRBJ1-4; abundance: NA; d_gene: TRBD1; len: 14; v_gene: TRBV9; CDR3aa: CASSEQGRNEKLFF; CDR3nt: TGTGCCAGCAGCGAACAGGGGCGTAATGAAAAACTGTTTTTT
j_gene: TRBJ2-1; abundance: NA; d_gene: NA; len: 12; v_gene: TRBV20-1; CDR3aa: CSARTTPFVQFF; CDR3nt: TGCAGTGCTAGAACTACACCGTTCGTGCAGTTCTTC
j_gene: TRBJ1-2; abundance: once; d_gene: TRBD1; len: 14; v_gene: TRBV5-1; CDR3aa: CASSTRPQGNGYTF; CDR3nt: TGCGCCAGCAGTACCCGACCACAGGGGAATGGCTACACCTTC